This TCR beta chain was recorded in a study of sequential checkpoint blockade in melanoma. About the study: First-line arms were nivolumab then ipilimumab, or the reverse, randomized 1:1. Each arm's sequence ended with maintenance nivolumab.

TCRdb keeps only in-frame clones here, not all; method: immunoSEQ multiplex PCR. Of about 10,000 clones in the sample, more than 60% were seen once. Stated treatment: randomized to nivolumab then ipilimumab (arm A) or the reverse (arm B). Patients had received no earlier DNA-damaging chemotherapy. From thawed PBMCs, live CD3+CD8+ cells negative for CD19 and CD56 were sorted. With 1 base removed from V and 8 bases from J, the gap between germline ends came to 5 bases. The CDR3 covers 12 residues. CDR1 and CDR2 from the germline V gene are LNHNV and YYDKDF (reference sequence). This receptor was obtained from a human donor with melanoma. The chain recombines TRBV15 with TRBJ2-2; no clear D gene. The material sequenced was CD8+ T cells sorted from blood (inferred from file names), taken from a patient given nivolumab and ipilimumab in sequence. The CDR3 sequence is CATSRVPGELFF. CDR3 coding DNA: TGTGCCACCAGCAGAGTCCCGGGGGAGCTGTTTTTT.